This passage covers 17 T cell receptor beta chains from one sample sequenced in a study of blood T cell repertoires in COVID-19. The method was immunoSEQ multiplex PCR; TCRdb's version includes in-frame clones alone and lacks a portion of them. The sample carries approximately 100,000 clones, around 80% recorded once. Sequencing input: peripheral blood. The receptors come from a man aged 60-69 years with acute or convalescent COVID-19.

The chain combines TRBV18 with TRBJ1-3, with D unclear. CDR1 and CDR2 (germline): KGHSH, LQKENI. This CDR3 contains 16 residues. The V end was cut by 1 base, the J end by 0 bases, with 10 bases between. The CDR3 reads CASSPRAPSSGNTIYF. The CDR3 DNA sequence: TGTGCCAGCTCACCACGTGCACCGAGCTCTGGAAACACCATATATTTT.

The J gene is TRBJ2-1, the V gene TRBV6-2 or TRBV6-3; 7 bases agree with TRBD1. The CDR3 has 15 residues. V lost 7 bases to trimming and J lost 9 bases; unmatched junction nucleotides: 15. CDR1 and CDR2 (germline): MNHEY, SVGEGT. In DNA, the CDR3 is TGTGCCAGCATCCCCGGAAGACAGGGTTTTTTTGAGCAGTTCTTC. Its translation is CASIPGRQGFFEQFF.

The chain recombines TRBV9 with TRBJ2-3; possible D gene TRBD1, 5 bases. Germline assignment: CDR1 SGDLS and CDR2 YYNGEE. This CDR3 is built from 15 residues. V dropped 1 base and J dropped 0 bases, with 9 bases sitting between them. The CDR3 DNA follows: TGTGCCAGCAGCGTATCTCAGGGAAGCACAGATACGCAGTATTTT. This encodes CASSVSQGSTDTQYF.

The sample holds a few counts of this clone. The J gene is TRBJ2-1, the V gene TRBV19; no clear D. Trimming shortened V by 7 bases and J by 6 bases, and 13 bases separated the two germline ends. The CDR3 is 13 residues long. Germline lookup yields CDR1 LNHDA and CDR2 SQIVND (reference sequence). CDR3 sequence reads: CASIKSGRNEQFF. The CDR3 DNA sequence: TGTGCCAGTATCAAGTCCGGTCGCAATGAGCAGTTCTTC. The entire variable domain, with the rest obtained from reference TRBV19 and TRBJ2-1, is as follows: DGGITQSPKYLFRKEGQNVTLSCEQNLNHDAMYWYRQDPGQGLRLIYYSQIVNDFQKGDIAEGYSVSREKKESFPLTVTSAQKNPTAFYLCASIKSGRNEQFFGPGTRLTVL.

The V and J genes are TRBV14 and TRBJ1-2; no firm D call. The CDR3 consists of 14 residues. Germline CDR1 and CDR2: SGHDN and FVKESK. The V end was cut by 2 bases, the J end by 10 bases, with 17 bases between. Here the CDR3 reads CASSQFLTTQDYTF. CDR3 bases: TGTGCCAGCAGCCAATTCTTGACGACCCAGGACTACACCTTC.

J is TRBJ1-1 and V is TRBV5-1; a possible D gene is TRBD1 (6 bases). The CDR3 is 16 residues long. The germline CDR1 and CDR2 sequences are SGHRS and YFSETQ. Trimming pared 5 bases from V and 0 bases from J, leaving 17 bases between. As DNA, the CDR3 is TGCGCCAGCAGTCCGGACAGTAGGGTTATGAACACTGAAGCTTTCTTT. The encoded protein is CASSPDSRVMNTEAFF.

The CDR3 coding sequence is TGTGCCAGCAGTTCTCCACTTGGACAGGATGGTGTCACAGATACGCAGTATTTT. Translating gives CASSSPLGQDGVTDTQYF. The rearrangement uses TRBV28 and TRBJ2-3, with 7 bases lining up with TRBD1. Trimming removed 4 bases from V and 2 bases from J; junction bases left unmatched: 15. CDR3 length: 18 residues. The germline V gene has CDR1 MDHEN and CDR2 SYDVKM.

The rearrangement uses TRBV18 and TRBJ1-2; possibly TRBD1 for D (5 bases). Germline CDR1 reads KGHSH; CDR2 reads LQKENI. V lost 3 bases and J lost 8, with 19 bases in between. The CDR3 loop spans 15 amino acids. The chain's CDR3 is CASSPNIQVSEGYTF. The CDR3 bases are TGTGCCAGCTCACCCAATATACAGGTATCGGAAGGCTACACCTTC.

The J gene is TRBJ2-3, the V gene TRBV7-6, with TRBD2 matching over 9 bases. The V segment lost 0 bases and the J segment 1 base; nucleotides outside the gene matches: 8. This CDR3 spans 18 amino acids. Per germline, CDR1 SGHVS and CDR2 FNYEAQ. In nucleotides, the CDR3 is TGTGCCAGCAGCTTAGCGCTAGTTAGCGGGGGTGGCACAGATACGCAGTATTTT. Translated, it gives CASSLALVSGGGTDTQYF.

The CDR3 nucleotides read TGTGCCAGCAGGACTCCCGGGACACCTGCCAATCAGCCCCAGCATTTT. Residues: CASRTPGTPANQPQHF. The J gene is TRBJ1-5, the V gene TRBV25-1, with D possibly matching TRBD1 (6 bases). The CDR3 length is 16 residues. V lost 6 bases, J lost 3 bases, and 18 bases lay in between. Germline V gene lookup returns CDR1 MGHDK and CDR2 SYGVNS.

The sample holds one count of this clone. J is TRBJ1-4 and V is TRBV3-1 (or the pseudogene TRBV3-2); a possible D gene is TRBD1 (6 bases). CDR1 and CDR2 (germline): LGHDT, YNNKEL (reference sequence). The CDR3 is 16 amino acids. The V end was cut by 4 bases, the J end by 7 bases, with 19 bases between. The chain's CDR3 is CASSRYRAPNREKLFF. Written as DNA, the CDR3 is TGTGCCAGCAGCCGTTACAGGGCCCCTAATCGTGAAAAACTGTTTTTT.

CDR3 amino acids: CASSYASGAFYEQYF. The CDR3 bases are TGTGCCAGCAGTTACGCTAGCGGGGCCTTCTACGAGCAGTACTTC. The V gene is TRBV6-2 or TRBV6-3, the J gene TRBJ2-7, with 9 positions matching TRBD2. The V and J ends lost 2 bases and 3 bases, in that order; junction bases with no gene match: 5. The CDR3 runs to 15 residues. In germline, CDR1 is MNHEY, CDR2 SVGEGT.

The chain carries TRBV9 and TRBJ1-5; TRBD1 aligns across 11 bases. The V gene end was trimmed by 3 bases and the J gene end by 5 bases; junction bases not matched to a gene: 1. Germline assignment: CDR1 SGDLS and CDR2 YYNGEE. The CDR3 is 14 amino acids. The CDR3 here is CASSAGQGDQPQHF. CDR3 nucleotides: TGTGCCAGCAGCGCGGGACAGGGGGATCAGCCCCAGCATTTT.

This clone was counted between two and nine times. The gene calls are TRBV7-9 and TRBJ1-2; maybe TRBD1 (5 bases). The V and J ends lost 7 bases and 6 bases respectively, with 15 bases between them. The CDR3 is 13 residues long. Germline V gene lookup returns CDR1 SEHNR and CDR2 FQNEAQ (reference sequence). CDR3 sequence: CASILTQGNGYTF. As DNA, the CDR3 is TGTGCCAGCATCTTGACCCAGGGTAATGGCTACACCTTC.

The genes are TRBV9 and TRBJ2-6, with D possibly matching TRBD2 (5 bases). V was trimmed by 4 bases and J by 0 bases, leaving 11 bases between them. This CDR3 contains 16 residues. In germline, CDR1 is SGDLS, CDR2 YYNGEE. CDR3 in amino acids: CASSPPGDSGANVLTF. The CDR3 DNA follows: TGTGCCAGCAGCCCCCCCGGGGACTCTGGGGCCAACGTCCTGACTTTC.

This clone was recorded once. This rearrangement joins TRBV6-1 to TRBJ1-1; possibly TRBD1 for D (5 bases). The ends were cut back, 0 bases at V and 4 bases at J, with 9 bases in the middle. Germline V gives CDR1 MNHNS, CDR2 SASEGT. The CDR3 covers 14 residues. The CDR3 loop reads CASSEAGGATEAFF. In DNA, the CDR3 is TGTGCCAGCAGTGAAGCGGGAGGGGCCACTGAAGCTTTCTTT.

This sequence joins TRBV5-1 and TRBJ2-2, with TRBD1 identical over 9 bases. The germline V gene has CDR1 SGHRS and CDR2 YFSETQ. The CDR3 has 15 residues. V shed 3 bases, J shed 4 bases, and the junction held 4 bases outside the gene matches. The CDR3 sequence is CASSSDRGSTGELFF. The DNA for the CDR3 is TGCGCCAGCAGCTCGGACAGGGGCTCCACCGGGGAGCTGTTTTTT.